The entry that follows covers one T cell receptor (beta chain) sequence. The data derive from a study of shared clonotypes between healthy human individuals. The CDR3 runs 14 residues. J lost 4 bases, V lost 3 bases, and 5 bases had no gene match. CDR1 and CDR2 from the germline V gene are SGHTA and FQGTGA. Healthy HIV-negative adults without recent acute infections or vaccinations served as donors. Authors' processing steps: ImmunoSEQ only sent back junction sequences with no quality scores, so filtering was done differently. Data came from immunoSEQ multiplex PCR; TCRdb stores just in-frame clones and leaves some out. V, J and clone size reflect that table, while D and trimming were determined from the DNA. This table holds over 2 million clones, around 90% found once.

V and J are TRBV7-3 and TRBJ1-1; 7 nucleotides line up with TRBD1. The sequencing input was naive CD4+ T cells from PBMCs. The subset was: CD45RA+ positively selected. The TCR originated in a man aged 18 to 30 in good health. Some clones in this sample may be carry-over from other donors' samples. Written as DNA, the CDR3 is TGTGCCAGCAGCTTCGACAGGGTTGGCACTGAAGCTTTCTTT. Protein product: CASSFDRVGTEAFF.